These 29 T cell receptor beta chains were sequenced from one sample in a study of regulatory T cells in long-lasting Graves disease. Time point reported: newly diagnosed GD, antithyroid drugs for less than 3 months. RNA extracted from PBMCs served as the sequencing template. Construction of TCR beta libraries relied on iRepertoire HTBI primers and on Arm-PCR targeting CDR3 regions. TCRdb processed the multiplex PCR reads anew with MiXCR; each CDR3 protein has one entry. The sample holds 400,000 to 500,000 distinct CDR3 sequences, 15% seen once. These sequences were also reported in another study, on T cells in Graves' hyperthyroidism and ophthalmopathy.

The sample was peripheral blood mononuclear cells (PBMCs), taken at new diagnosis, from a patient treated with antithyroid drugs. The receptors were sampled from a woman between 40 and 55 years old with Graves disease.

This clonotype has at least ten counts. CDR3: CSAIGTGGWEQYF. CDR3 sequence (DNA): TGCAGTGCTATCGGGACAGGGGGCTGGGAGCAGTACTTC. V gene TRBV20-1 combines with J gene TRBJ2-7; 12 nucleotides align to TRBD1. The V and J ends lost 4 bases and 7 bases, in that order; junction bases with no gene match: 5. From germline, CDR1 is DFQATT and CDR2 SNEGSKA (reference sequence). The CDR3 sequence is 13 residues long.

This clonotype was counted at least ten times. Germline is not matched at one junction end, which may reflect a read error. The gene calls are TRBV7-7 and TRBJ2-5, with 7 bases fitting TRBD1. There are 14 residues in the CDR3. Germline assignment: CDR1 SSHAT and CDR2 FNYEAQ (reference sequence). The CDR3: CASSLGQNQETQYF. CDR3 in DNA: TGTGCTAGCAGCTTGGGACAGAACCAAGAGACCCAGTACTTC.

At least ten counts were recorded for this clonotype. This chain connects TRBV2 to TRBJ1-1; tentative D call: TRBD1 (5 bases). Germline lookup yields CDR1 SNHLY and CDR2 FYNNEI. The CDR3 covers 12 residues. V dropped 4 bases and J dropped 4 bases, with 7 bases sitting between them. CDR3 DNA: TGTGCCAGCAGTGGGGACGCCACTGAAGCTTTCTTT. Amino acids: CASSGDATEAFF.

V and J are TRBV30 and TRBJ2-1, with TRBD1 identical over 7 bases. This CDR3 is 13 amino acids long. V lost 4 bases and J lost 3; bases outside the gene matches: 3. In germline, CDR1 is GTSNPN, CDR2 SVGIG (reference sequence). CDR3 sequence: CAWIGDSYNEQFF. CDR3 nucleotides: TGTGCCTGGATCGGGGACAGCTACAATGAGCAGTTCTTC.

This clonotype was picked up many times. The rearrangement uses TRBV12-5 and TRBJ1-2; 7 bases fit TRBD1. The CDR3 runs 14 residues. Unmatched junction bases numbered 7, after V lost 6 bases and J lost 3 bases. Germline assignment: CDR1 LGHNT and CDR2 FRNRAP. The CDR3 reads CASGPTGVYYGYTF. DNA for the CDR3: TGTGCTAGTGGACCCACAGGGGTTTACTATGGCTACACCTTC.

The V and J genes are TRBV24-1 and TRBJ2-1; D is perhaps TRBD2 (6 bases). The CDR3 is 13 amino acids. Per the germline V gene, CDR1 is KGHDR and CDR2 is SFDVKD. Trimming pared 10 bases from V and 0 bases from J, leaving 9 bases between. The CDR3 DNA reads as TGTGCCACGGAGGGGAGCTCCTACAATGAGCAGTTCTTC. Residues: CATEGSSYNEQFF.

This clonotype occurred many times. V gene TRBV20-1 combines with J gene TRBJ2-3; TRBD2 matches 10 bases. Germline trimming cut 3 bases from V and 0 bases from J; bases unmatched to any gene: 6. CDR3 length equals 16 residues. Germline V gene lookup returns CDR1 DFQATT and CDR2 SNEGSKA (reference sequence). In DNA form, the CDR3 reads TGCAGTGCTAGTACTCTAGCGGGAGCTAGCACAGATACGCAGTATTTT. Translation: CSASTLAGASTDTQYF.

This clonotype was recorded many times. The chain carries TRBV6-2 or TRBV6-3 and TRBJ2-3, with TRBD2 matching 7 bases. This CDR3 contains 18 residues. J was trimmed by 2 bases and V by 6 bases; bases with no gene match: 17. Germline CDR1 MNHEY, CDR2 SVGEGT. CDR3 protein: CASRPGGYGRTNTDTQYF. Written as DNA, the CDR3 is TGTGCCAGCAGACCCGGGGGATACGGGAGGACCAACACAGATACGCAGTATTTT.

This clonotype has ten or more counts. The chain uses TRBV7-9 and TRBJ2-5, with D perhaps TRBD1 or TRBD2 (5 bases each). V dropped 0 bases and J dropped 1 base, with 9 bases sitting between them. CDR3 length equals 15 residues. Germline V CDR1 and CDR2: SEHNR, FQNEAQ (reference sequence). CDR3 sequence: CASSLAGRVQETQYF. CDR3 nucleotides: TGTGCCAGCAGCTTAGCGGGACGCGTCCAAGAGACCCAGTACTTC.

This clonotype came up many times. The V gene is TRBV28, the J gene TRBJ2-7; possibly TRBD1 or TRBD2 for D (6 bases each). CDR1 and CDR2 (germline): MDHEN, SYDVKM. The CDR3 consists of 19 residues. Trimming took off 2 bases at V and 3 bases at J, with 26 bases between the two ends. This chain's CDR3 is CASSLVSTGAPFYIYEQYF. CDR3 nucleotide sequence: TGTGCCAGCAGTTTAGTTTCGACGGGGGCACCCTTTTATATCTACGAGCAGTACTTC.

This chain connects TRBV7-9 to TRBJ2-2; D gene unclear. With 8 bases removed from V and 7 bases from J, the gap between germline ends came to 11 bases. The germline V gene has CDR1 SEHNR and CDR2 FQNEAQ (reference sequence). The CDR3 totals 12 residues. The CDR3 here is CASYHENGELFF. CDR3 bases: TGTGCCAGCTACCATGAAAACGGGGAGCTGTTTTTT. Together with reference TRBV7-9 and TRBJ2-2, the CDR3 gives the full variable domain: DTGVSQNPRHKITKRGQNVTFRCDPISEHNRLYWYRQTLGQGPEFLTYFQNEAQLEKSRLLSDRFSAERPKGSFSTLEIQRTEQGDSAMYLCASYHENGELFFGEGSRLTVL.

This clonotype was counted between two and nine times. J is TRBJ1-5 and V is TRBV20-1; D ambiguous. This CDR3 has 14 residues. Trimming removed 0 bases from V and 3 bases from J, with 9 bases in between. The V gene's germline CDR1 is DFQATT and CDR2 SNEGSKA (reference sequence). CDR3 region: CSARDLRDNQPQHF. CDR3 nucleotide sequence: TGCAGTGCTAGAGATTTGAGGGACAATCAGCCCCAGCATTTT.

In its sample, this clonotype was seen many times. V gene TRBV11-3 combines with J gene TRBJ2-7, with D uncertain. Germline values: CDR1 SGHNT, CDR2 YENEEA. The CDR3 has 15 residues. V lost 1 base and J lost 0, with 10 bases in between. CDR3 DNA sequence: TGTGCCAGCAGCTTAGCTCCCCCCGCCTCCTACGAGCAGTACTTC. This encodes CASSLAPPASYEQYF.

The chain links TRBV5-4 to TRBJ2-2, with D possibly being TRBD1 (6 bases). V was trimmed by 4 bases and J by 4 bases, leaving 14 bases between them. The germline V gene encodes CDR1 SGHNT and CDR2 YYREEE (reference sequence). This CDR3 comprises 15 residues. CDR3: CASSHSTGRTGELFF. DNA for the CDR3: TGTGCCAGCAGCCACTCTACAGGGCGCACCGGGGAGCTGTTTTTT. Full variable domain (outside the CDR3, taken from reference TRBV5-4 and TRBJ2-2): ETGVTQSPTHLIKTRGQQVTLRCSSQSGHNTVSWYQQALGQGPQFIFQYYREEENGRGNFPPRFSGLQFPNYSSELNVNALELDDSALYLCASSHSTGRTGELFFGEGSRLTVL.

This clonotype showed up many times. The rearrangement joins TRBV20-1 to TRBJ2-1; D possibly corresponds to TRBD1 (6 bases). This CDR3 is 15 amino acids long. Per the germline V gene, CDR1 is DFQATT and CDR2 is SNEGSKA (reference sequence). Trimming took 0 bases from V and 1 from J, leaving 10 bases between them. DNA of the CDR3: TGCAGTGCTAGAGAGCAGGGGCGGTCCTACAATGAGCAGTTCTTC. Residues: CSAREQGRSYNEQFF.

The sample holds many counts of this clonotype. The genes are TRBV20-1 and TRBJ1-2; no firm D call. Germline V gene lookup returns CDR1 DFQATT and CDR2 SNEGSKA (reference sequence). The V end lost 3 bases, the J end lost 2 bases, and 10 bases lay between the germline ends. There are 13 residues in the CDR3. CDR3 bases: TGCAGTGCTAGTCTATCTCAGAACTATGGCTACACCTTC. As protein: CSASLSQNYGYTF.

V usage is TRBV5-1 and J usage is TRBJ2-3; possible D gene TRBD2, 5 bases. From germline, CDR1 is SGHRS and CDR2 YFSETQ. The CDR3 has 13 amino acids. The germline V and J ends were trimmed by 0 bases and 7 bases, with 9 bases remaining between them. The CDR3: CASSLDRDNTQYF. The DNA of the CDR3 is TGCGCCAGCAGCTTGGATCGGGATAATACGCAGTATTTT.

J is TRBJ2-2 and V is TRBV3-1, with 7 bases aligning to TRBD2. V lost 2 bases to trimming and J lost 2 bases; unmatched junction nucleotides: 5. The germline CDR1 and CDR2 sequences are LGHDT and YNNKEL (reference sequence). The CDR3 has 16 residues. The CDR3 is CASSQKGDYNTGELFF. In nucleotides, the CDR3 is TGTGCCAGCAGCCAAAAAGGGGACTACAACACCGGGGAGCTGTTTTTT.

This clonotype has just a few counts. This chain uses TRBV6-1 with TRBJ1-2, with a possible D match to TRBD1 (6 bases). Trimming took 7 bases from V and 2 from J, leaving 17 bases between them. The CDR3 length is 15 residues. Per germline, CDR1 MNHNS and CDR2 SASEGT. Written as DNA, the CDR3 is TGTGCCAGCACTAACAGGGCGCTAGGGAACTATGGCTACACCTTC. It translates to CASTNRALGNYGYTF.

This clonotype was counted at least ten times. The chain couples TRBV5-4 to TRBJ1-2, with D possibly matching TRBD1 (5 bases). Per the germline V gene, CDR1 is SGHNT and CDR2 is YYREEE (reference sequence). V lost 2 bases and J 6 bases, leaving 17 bases between the germline ends. The CDR3 sequence is 15 residues long. CDR3 sequence reads: CASSFSLGQDHGYTF. CDR3 sequence (DNA): TGTGCCAGCAGCTTTTCCTTGGGGCAGGACCATGGCTACACCTTC.

This clonotype appeared many times. The chain has TRBV6-1 and TRBJ2-7, with D perhaps TRBD1 or TRBD2 (5 bases each). V lost 9 bases and J lost 7, with 19 bases in between. CDR1 is MNHNS and CDR2 is SASEGT in the germline V gene. CDR3 length: 13 residues. CDR3 coding DNA: TGTGCCAGTACCAGGGACCGCGAAGGGGAGCAGTACTTC. Its protein is CASTRDREGEQYF.

This clonotype was recorded at least ten times. The chain employs TRBV30 and TRBJ1-2; unclear D gene. Germline lookup yields CDR1 GTSNPN and CDR2 SVGIG (reference sequence). V lost 2 bases to trimming and J lost 2 bases, with 9 bases between them. This CDR3 contains 13 residues. The DNA of the CDR3 is TGTGCCTGGAGTCCCACCGGGAACTATGGCTACACCTTC. It is translated as CAWSPTGNYGYTF.

This clonotype was seen ten or more times. The chain is built from TRBV2 and TRBJ2-6; D is unclear. The CDR3 extends over 15 amino acids. V lost 4 bases, J lost 0 bases, and 7 bases lay in between. CDR1 SNHLY and CDR2 FYNNEI come from the germline V gene. The CDR3: CASSGGISGANVLTF. Written as DNA, the CDR3 is TGTGCCAGCAGTGGGGGTATCTCTGGGGCCAACGTCCTGACTTTC.

This clonotype was recorded many times. The genes are TRBV28 and TRBJ1-2; no reliable D call. The germline V gene has CDR1 MDHEN and CDR2 SYDVKM. This CDR3 comprises 18 residues. V was pared by 6 bases and J by 1 base, with 24 bases between. The CDR3 DNA reads as TGTGCCAGCAGCCCCCCTCGACATGACTTAGAGTTTAACTATGGCTACACCTTC. Its translation: CASSPPRHDLEFNYGYTF.

At least ten counts were recorded for this clonotype. The gene calls are TRBV20-1 and TRBJ2-7; TRBD1 matches 7 bases. The CDR3 length is 14 residues. The germline CDR1 and CDR2 sequences are DFQATT and SNEGSKA (reference sequence). V shed 5 bases, J shed 5 bases, and the junction held 12 bases outside the gene matches. CDR3 loop: CSASRGTDLHEQYF. The CDR3 DNA reads TGCAGTGCTTCCCGAGGGACAGATCTACACGAGCAGTACTTC.

This chain links TRBV6-4 with TRBJ1-6, with D perhaps TRBD1 (5 bases). V lost 4 bases and J 7 bases, leaving 14 bases between the germline ends. The germline CDR1 and CDR2 sequences are MRHNA and SNTAGT. The CDR3 has 15 amino acids. The CDR3 bases are TGTGCCAGCAGTGGCCTCCGGGACGGGAATTCACCCCTCCACTTT. This gives the protein CASSGLRDGNSPLHF.

The sample holds many counts of this clonotype. The rearrangement joins TRBV30 to TRBJ2-5, with D tentatively TRBD2 (6 bases). The ends were cut back, 2 bases at V and 2 bases at J, with 18 bases in the middle. This CDR3 contains 16 residues. The germline CDR1 and CDR2 sequences are GTSNPN and SVGIG (reference sequence). The CDR3 DNA is TGTGCCTGGAGTCCGGGGGTCCTAGCCGATCAAGAGACCCAGTACTTC. This translates into CAWSPGVLADQETQYF.

This clonotype was recorded once. This may stem from a read error, because a much larger clone lies one nucleotide away. The CDR3 DNA reads TGTGCCAGCAGCCCGGAGCGGGAGCGGTACGAGCAGTACTTC. The encoded protein is CASSPERERYEQYF. The chain links TRBV5-6 to TRBJ2-7, with 8 bases lining up with TRBD2. With V trimmed by 4 bases and J by 4 bases, 7 bases remained unmatched. The germline gives CDR1 SGHDT, CDR2 YYEEEE. The CDR3 runs to 14 residues.

There are many counts of this clonotype. The V call is TRBV5-1, the J call TRBJ2-5; tentative D call: TRBD1 (6 bases). CDR3 size: 15 residues. V shed 6 bases and J shed 3 bases, with 18 bases lying between them. Germline V CDR1 and CDR2: SGHRS, YFSETQ. Written as DNA, the CDR3 is TGCGCCAGCAAAAAAACCGTCCGGACAGAAGAGACCCAGTACTTC. It specifies CASKKTVRTEETQYF.